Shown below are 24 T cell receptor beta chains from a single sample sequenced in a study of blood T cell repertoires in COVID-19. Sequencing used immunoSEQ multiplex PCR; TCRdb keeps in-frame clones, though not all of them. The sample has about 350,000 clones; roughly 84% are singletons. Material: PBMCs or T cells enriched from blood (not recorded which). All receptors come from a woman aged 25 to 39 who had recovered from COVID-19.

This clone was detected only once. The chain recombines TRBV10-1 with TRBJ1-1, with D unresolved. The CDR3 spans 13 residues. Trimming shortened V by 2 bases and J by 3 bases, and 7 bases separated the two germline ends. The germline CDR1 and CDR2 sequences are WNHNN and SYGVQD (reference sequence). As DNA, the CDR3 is TGCGCCAGCAGTGAGAACGGAGACACTGAAGCTTTCTTT. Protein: CASSENGDTEAFF.

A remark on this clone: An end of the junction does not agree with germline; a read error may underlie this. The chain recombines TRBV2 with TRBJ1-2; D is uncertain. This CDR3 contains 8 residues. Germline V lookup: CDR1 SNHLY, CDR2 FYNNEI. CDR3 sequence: CASSDFYF. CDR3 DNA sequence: TGTGCCAGCAGTGATTTCTACTTC. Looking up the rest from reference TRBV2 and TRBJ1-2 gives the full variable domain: EPEVTQTPSHQVTQMGQEVILRCVPISNHLYFYWYRQILGQKVEFLVSFYNNEISEKSEIFDDQFSVERPDGSNFTLKIRSTKLEDSAMYFCASSDFYFGSGTRLTVV.

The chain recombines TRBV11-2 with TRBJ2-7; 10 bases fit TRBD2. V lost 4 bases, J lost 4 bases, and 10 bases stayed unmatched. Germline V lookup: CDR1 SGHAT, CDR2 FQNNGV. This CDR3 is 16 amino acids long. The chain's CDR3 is CASSSWAASGGYEQYF. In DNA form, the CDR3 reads TGTGCCAGCAGCTCCTGGGCGGCTAGCGGGGGATACGAGCAGTACTTC.

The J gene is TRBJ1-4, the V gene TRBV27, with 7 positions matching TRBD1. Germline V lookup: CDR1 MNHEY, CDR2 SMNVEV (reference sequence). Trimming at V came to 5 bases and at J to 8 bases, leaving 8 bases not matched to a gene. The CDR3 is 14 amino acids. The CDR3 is CASSPRQGVEKLFF. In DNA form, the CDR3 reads TGTGCCAGCAGTCCCCGACAGGGTGTGGAAAAACTGTTTTTT. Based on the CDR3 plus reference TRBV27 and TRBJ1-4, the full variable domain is EAQVTQNPRYLITVTGKKLTVTCSQNMNHEYMSWYRQDPGLGLRQIYYSMNVEVTDKGDVPEGYKVSRKEKRNFPLILESPSPNQTSLYFCASSPRQGVEKLFFGSGTQLSVL.

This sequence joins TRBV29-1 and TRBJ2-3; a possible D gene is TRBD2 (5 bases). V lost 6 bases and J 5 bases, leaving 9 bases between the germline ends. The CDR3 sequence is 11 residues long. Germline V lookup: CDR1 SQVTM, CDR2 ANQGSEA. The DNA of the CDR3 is TGCAGCGTCCCCCGGGGAGATACGCAGTATTTT. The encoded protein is CSVPRGDTQYF.

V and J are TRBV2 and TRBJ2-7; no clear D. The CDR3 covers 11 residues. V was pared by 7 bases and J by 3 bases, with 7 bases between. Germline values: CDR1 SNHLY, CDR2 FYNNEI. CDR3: CASTPYYEQYF. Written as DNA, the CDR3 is TGTGCCAGCACTCCGTACTACGAGCAGTACTTC.

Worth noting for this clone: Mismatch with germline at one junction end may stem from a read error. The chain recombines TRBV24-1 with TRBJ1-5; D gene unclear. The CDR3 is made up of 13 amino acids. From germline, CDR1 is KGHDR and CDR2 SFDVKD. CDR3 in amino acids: CATSDFSDQPQHF. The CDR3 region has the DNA TGTGCCACCAGTGATTTTAGCGATCAGCCCCAGCATTTT.

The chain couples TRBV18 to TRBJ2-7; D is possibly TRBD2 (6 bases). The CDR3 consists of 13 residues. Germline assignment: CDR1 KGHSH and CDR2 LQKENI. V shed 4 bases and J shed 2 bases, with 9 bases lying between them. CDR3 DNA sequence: TGTGCCAGCTCACGGGGGGAAACCTACGAGCAGTACTTC. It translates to CASSRGETYEQYF.

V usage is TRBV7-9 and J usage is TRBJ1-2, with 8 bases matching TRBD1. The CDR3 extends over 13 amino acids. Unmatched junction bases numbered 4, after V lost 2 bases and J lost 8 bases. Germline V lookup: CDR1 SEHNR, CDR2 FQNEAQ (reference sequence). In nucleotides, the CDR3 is TGTGCCAGCAGCTTACCCGGGACAGGCGGCTACACCTTC. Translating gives CASSLPGTGGYTF.

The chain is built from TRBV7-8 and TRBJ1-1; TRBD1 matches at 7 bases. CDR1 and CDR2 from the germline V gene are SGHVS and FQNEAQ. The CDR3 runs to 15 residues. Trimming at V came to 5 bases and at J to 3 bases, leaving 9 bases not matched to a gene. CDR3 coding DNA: TGTGCCAGCAGCCTGGAGACAGGGAGGTACACTGAAGCTTTCTTT. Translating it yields CASSLETGRYTEAFF.

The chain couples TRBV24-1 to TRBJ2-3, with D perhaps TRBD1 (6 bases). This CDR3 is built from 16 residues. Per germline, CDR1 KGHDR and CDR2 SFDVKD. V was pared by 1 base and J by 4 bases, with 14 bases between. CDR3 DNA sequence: TGTGCCACCAGTGATTTCGCCAGGGGCGGCGCAGATACGCAGTATTTT. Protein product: CATSDFARGGADTQYF.

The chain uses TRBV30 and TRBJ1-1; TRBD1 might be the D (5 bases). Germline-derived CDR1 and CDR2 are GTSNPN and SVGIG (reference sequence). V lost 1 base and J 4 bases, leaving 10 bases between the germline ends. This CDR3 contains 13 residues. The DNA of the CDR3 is TGTGCCTGGAGTGGTGACAGCCTCACTGAAGCTTTCTTT. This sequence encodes CAWSGDSLTEAFF.

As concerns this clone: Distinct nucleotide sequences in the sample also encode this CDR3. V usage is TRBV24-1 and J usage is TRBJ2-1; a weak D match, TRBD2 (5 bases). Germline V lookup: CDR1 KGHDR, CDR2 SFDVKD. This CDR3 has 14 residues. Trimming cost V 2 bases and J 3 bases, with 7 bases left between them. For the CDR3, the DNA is TGTGCCACCAGTGATTCCGGGGTCTACAATGAGCAGTTCTTC. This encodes CATSDSGVYNEQFF.

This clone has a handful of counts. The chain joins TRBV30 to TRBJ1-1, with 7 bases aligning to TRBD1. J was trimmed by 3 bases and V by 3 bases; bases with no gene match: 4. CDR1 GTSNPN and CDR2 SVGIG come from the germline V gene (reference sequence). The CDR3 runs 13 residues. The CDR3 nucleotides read TGTGCCTGGAGCCCCAGGGGGGACACTGAAGCTTTCTTT. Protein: CAWSPRGDTEAFF.

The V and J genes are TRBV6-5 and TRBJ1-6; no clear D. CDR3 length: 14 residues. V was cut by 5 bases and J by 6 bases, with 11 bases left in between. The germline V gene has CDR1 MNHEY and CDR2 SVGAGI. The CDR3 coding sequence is TGTGCCAGCAGTACAATTGGGCGTAATTCACCCCTCCACTTT. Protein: CASSTIGRNSPLHF.

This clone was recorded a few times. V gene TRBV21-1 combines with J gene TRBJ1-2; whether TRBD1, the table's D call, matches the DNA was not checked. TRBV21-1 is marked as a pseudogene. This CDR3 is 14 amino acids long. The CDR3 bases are TGTGCCAGCAGTCGACAGCAATACAACTATGGCTACACCTTC. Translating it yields CASSRQQYNYGYTF.

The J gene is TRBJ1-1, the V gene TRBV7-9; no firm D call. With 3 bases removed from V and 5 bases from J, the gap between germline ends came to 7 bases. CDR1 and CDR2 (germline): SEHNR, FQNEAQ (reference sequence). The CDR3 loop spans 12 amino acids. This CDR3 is CASSLRATEAFF. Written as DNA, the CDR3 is TGTGCCAGCAGCTTGAGGGCGACTGAAGCTTTCTTT.

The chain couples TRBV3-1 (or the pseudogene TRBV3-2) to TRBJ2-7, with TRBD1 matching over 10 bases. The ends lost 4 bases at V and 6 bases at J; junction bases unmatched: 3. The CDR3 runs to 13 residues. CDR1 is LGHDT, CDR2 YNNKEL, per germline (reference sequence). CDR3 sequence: CASSRDRGGEQYF. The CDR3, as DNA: TGTGCCAGCAGCCGGGACAGGGGAGGCGAGCAGTACTTC.

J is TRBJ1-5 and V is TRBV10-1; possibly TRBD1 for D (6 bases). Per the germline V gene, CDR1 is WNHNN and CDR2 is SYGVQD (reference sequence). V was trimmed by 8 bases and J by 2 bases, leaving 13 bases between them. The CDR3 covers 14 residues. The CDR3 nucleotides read TGCGCCAGCGTTGGGACATACCGCAATCAGCCCCAGCATTTT. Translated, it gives CASVGTYRNQPQHF.

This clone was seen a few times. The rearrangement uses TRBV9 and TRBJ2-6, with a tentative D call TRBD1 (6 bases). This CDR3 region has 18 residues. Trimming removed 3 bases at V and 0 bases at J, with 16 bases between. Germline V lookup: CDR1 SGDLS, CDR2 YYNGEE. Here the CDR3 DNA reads TGTGCCAGCAGCGCTCGTCCAACAGGGAGCTCTGGGGCCAACGTCCTGACTTTC. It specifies CASSARPTGSSGANVLTF.

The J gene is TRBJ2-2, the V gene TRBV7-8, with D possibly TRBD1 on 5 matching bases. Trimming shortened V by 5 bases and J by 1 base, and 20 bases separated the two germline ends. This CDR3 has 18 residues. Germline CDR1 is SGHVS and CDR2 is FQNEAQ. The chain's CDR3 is CASSVRRINTGNTGELFF. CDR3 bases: TGTGCCAGCAGCGTACGACGAATAAATACAGGGAACACCGGGGAGCTGTTTTTT. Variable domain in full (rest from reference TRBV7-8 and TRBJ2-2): GAGVSQSPRYKVAKRGQDVALRCDPISGHVSLFWYQQALGQGPEFLTYFQNEAQLDKSGLPSDRFFAERPEGSVSTLKIQRTQQEDSAVYLCASSVRRINTGNTGELFFGEGSRLTVL.

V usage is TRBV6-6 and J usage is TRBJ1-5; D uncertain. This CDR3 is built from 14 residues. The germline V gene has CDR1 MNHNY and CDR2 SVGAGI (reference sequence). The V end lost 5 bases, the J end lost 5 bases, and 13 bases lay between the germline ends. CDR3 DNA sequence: TGTGCCAGCAGTGACCCGGGAGGTGATCAGCCCCAGCATTTT. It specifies CASSDPGGDQPQHF.

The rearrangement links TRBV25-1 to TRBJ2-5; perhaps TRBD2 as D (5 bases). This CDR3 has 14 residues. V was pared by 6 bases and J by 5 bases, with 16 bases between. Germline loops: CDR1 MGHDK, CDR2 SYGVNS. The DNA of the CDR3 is TGTGCCAGCAGACCGATAGGGAGAGGGGAGACCCAGTACTTC. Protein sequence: CASRPIGRGETQYF.

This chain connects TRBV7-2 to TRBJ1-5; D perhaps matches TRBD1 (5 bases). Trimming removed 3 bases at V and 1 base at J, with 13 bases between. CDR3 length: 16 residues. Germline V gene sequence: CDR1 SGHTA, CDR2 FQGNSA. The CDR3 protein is CASSFGRGISNQPQHF. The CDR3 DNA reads TGTGCCAGCAGCTTCGGGAGGGGAATAAGCAATCAGCCCCAGCATTTT.